This T cell receptor beta chain was obtained from a study of blood T cell repertoires in COVID-19. On the study more broadly: From T cells, B-cell-depleted T cells, or PBMCs came the material, which was cDNA or gDNA.

Trimming took off 3 bases at V and 0 bases at J, with 18 bases between the two ends. The germline V gene has CDR1 SQVTM and CDR2 ANQGSEA. This CDR3 region has 16 residues. In the original analysis: Using reference gene primer amplification, nucleated cell counts were estimated. TCRdb's table, derived via immunoSEQ multiplex PCR, lists solely in-frame clones and lacks some. The V and J calls and clone size were taken over from that table, and D and trimming were inferred from the DNA. This repertoire shows roughly 120,000 clones, about 84% found once; its top ten account for roughly 1.4%. The specimen was peripheral blood. The receptor's source is a man in his fifties with acute or convalescent COVID-19. The rearrangement joins TRBV29-1 to TRBJ2-7, with TRBD2 as a possible D gene (5 bases). The CDR3 loop is CSVEGYTRGPSYEQYF. The CDR3 DNA reads as TGCAGCGTTGAGGGATATACACGGGGTCCCTCCTACGAGCAGTACTTC.